Presented here are 22 T cell receptor beta chains from one specimen sequenced in a study of shared clonotypes between healthy human individuals. The assay was immunoSEQ multiplex PCR, and TCRdb's table has in-frame clones only and misses some. The table has more than 2,000,000 clones, about 92% seen once. The sample was naive CD4+ T cells sorted from blood. Described subset: CD45RA+ positively selected. These receptors all stem from a man in his late teens or twenties in good health.

The chain joins TRBV6-5 to TRBJ1-2, with a weak D call TRBD1 (5 bases). Germline CDR1 is MNHEY and CDR2 is SVGAGI. The V and J ends lost 4 bases and 3 bases respectively, with 9 bases between them. The CDR3 has 13 amino acids. The CDR3 DNA reads as TGTGCCAGCAGTTCGGGGGTTGACTATGGCTACACCTTC. This translates into CASSSGVDYGYTF.

V usage is TRBV10-2 and J usage is TRBJ2-7; the match to TRBD1 covers 7 bases. Germline V gene sequence: CDR1 WSHSY, CDR2 SAAADI. CDR3 length: 12 residues. Losses at the gene ends were 7 bases for V and 5 bases for J; bases not matched to a gene: 5. CDR3 nucleotides: TGCGCCAGCACCCGACAGGGCGACGAGCAGTACTTC. Translation gives CASTRQGDEQYF.

The J gene is TRBJ2-3, the V gene TRBV14, with a tentative D call TRBD2 (5 bases). V was cut by 4 bases and J by 4 bases, with 9 bases left in between. This CDR3 has 13 residues. Germline-derived CDR1 and CDR2 are SGHDN and FVKESK. In DNA form, the CDR3 reads TGTGCCAGCAGCCCTTGGACTGCAGATACGCAGTATTTT. Encoded protein: CASSPWTADTQYF.

On this clone: This specimen includes other DNA sequences encoding the same CDR3. The chain carries TRBV30 and TRBJ2-5; a weak D match, TRBD2 (6 bases). The CDR3 totals 13 residues. The germline V and J ends were trimmed by 0 bases and 5 bases, with 10 bases remaining between them. The V gene's germline CDR1 is GTSNPN and CDR2 SVGIG (reference sequence). This chain's CDR3 is CAWSVLEGETQYF. In nucleotides, the CDR3 is TGTGCCTGGAGTGTGTTGGAGGGGGAGACCCAGTACTTC.

The chain joins TRBV6-6 to TRBJ2-1, with D perhaps matching TRBD1 or TRBD2 (5 bases each). The V gene's germline CDR1 is MNHNY and CDR2 SVGAGI (reference sequence). V shed 10 bases and J shed 0 bases, with 7 bases lying between them. The CDR3 loop spans 12 amino acids. CDR3 protein: CATGASYNEQFF. Here the CDR3 DNA reads TGTGCCACCGGGGCCTCCTACAATGAGCAGTTCTTC.

The chain uses TRBV5-1 and TRBJ1-2; D is possibly TRBD1 (6 bases). From germline, CDR1 is SGHRS and CDR2 YFSETQ. Trimming pared 3 bases from V and 6 bases from J, leaving 18 bases between. The CDR3 covers 15 residues. The CDR3 sequence is CASSSRAGVGDGYTF. The CDR3 DNA reads as TGCGCCAGCAGCTCGCGAGCAGGGGTGGGAGATGGCTACACCTTC.

This chain joins TRBV9 and TRBJ2-5; D possibly corresponds to TRBD2 (5 bases). Germline-derived CDR1 and CDR2 are SGDLS and YYNGEE. This CDR3 region has 14 residues. V dropped 1 base and J dropped 5 bases, with 12 bases sitting between them. The CDR3 region is CASSVRSVAETQYF. CDR3 coding DNA: TGTGCCAGCAGCGTACGGTCCGTAGCGGAGACCCAGTACTTC.

This clone was counted once. The rearrangement links TRBV28 to TRBJ2-5; D is tentatively TRBD1 or TRBD2 (6 bases each). CDR3 length: 14 amino acids. Per germline, CDR1 MDHEN and CDR2 SYDVKM. Trimming took off 1 base at V and 4 bases at J, with 10 bases between the two ends. The CDR3 loop is CASSLSRGPETQYF. CDR3 bases: TGTGCCAGCAGTTTATCCCGGGGGCCAGAGACCCAGTACTTC.

The table lists this clone with a count of one. The V call is TRBV5-1, the J call TRBJ2-7, with 8 bases matching TRBD1. Germline V gene data show CDR1 as SGHRS and CDR2 as YFSETQ. Germline trimming cut 0 bases from V and 3 bases from J; bases unmatched to any gene: 5. The CDR3 is 15 amino acids. CDR3 in amino acids: CASSLAGQGHYEQYF. The CDR3 coding sequence is TGCGCCAGCAGCTTGGCCGGACAGGGCCACTACGAGCAGTACTTC.

This chain joins TRBV7-9 and TRBJ2-1, with 8 bases lining up with TRBD2. J gave up 5 bases and V 4 bases, and 7 bases lay outside the gene matches. Germline lookup yields CDR1 SEHNR and CDR2 FQNEAQ (reference sequence). CDR3 length: 15 amino acids. CDR3 loop: CASSSYSGSNNEQFF. DNA for the CDR3: TGTGCCAGCAGCTCGTACAGCGGGAGTAACAATGAGCAGTTCTTC.

The sample holds one count of this clone. The J gene is TRBJ1-3, the V gene TRBV19, with 8 positions matching TRBD1. This CDR3 has 15 residues. After removal of 7 bases from V and 7 bases from J, the junction contained 12 bases not matched to a gene. CDR1 is LNHDA and CDR2 is SQIVND in the germline V gene (reference sequence). This CDR3 reads CASTTGTDRANTIYF. CDR3 in DNA: TGTGCCAGTACGACCGGGACGGACAGGGCTAACACCATATATTTT.

Turning to this clone: At the DNA level, this CDR3 is encoded by other sequences in the same sample as well. The gene calls are TRBV28 and TRBJ2-6, with TRBD1 matching 7 bases. Germline-derived CDR1 and CDR2 are MDHEN and SYDVKM. This CDR3 contains 15 residues. After removal of 2 bases from V and 2 bases from J, the junction contained 0 bases not matched to a gene. The DNA for the CDR3 is TGTGCCAGCAGTTTAAGGGGGCCTGGGGCCAACGTCCTGACTTTC. Its translation: CASSLRGPGANVLTF.

The chain has TRBV30 and TRBJ2-1, with D maybe TRBD1 (5 bases). This CDR3 spans 16 amino acids. V lost 0 bases and J 5 bases, leaving 17 bases between the germline ends. Per germline, CDR1 GTSNPN and CDR2 SVGIG (reference sequence). CDR3 DNA: TGTGCCTGGAGTGTAAAGTGGGGCGGCCTCGACAATGAGCAGTTCTTC. As protein: CAWSVKWGGLDNEQFF.

On this clone: At the DNA level, this CDR3 is encoded by other sequences in the same sample as well. The chain joins TRBV6-5 to TRBJ2-7, with 8 bases lining up with TRBD1. There are 14 residues in the CDR3. Unmatched junction bases numbered 2, after V lost 4 bases and J lost 0 bases. The germline V gene encodes CDR1 MNHEY and CDR2 SVGAGI. DNA for the CDR3: TGTGCCAGCAGTTCCGGGACAGGCTCCTACGAGCAGTACTTC. Translated, it gives CASSSGTGSYEQYF.

This chain links TRBV30 with TRBJ2-1, with 9 bases that match TRBD2. The V segment lost 2 bases and the J segment 6 bases; nucleotides outside the gene matches: 11. Germline CDR1 reads GTSNPN; CDR2 reads SVGIG (reference sequence). CDR3 size: 16 residues. CDR3 residues: CAWSKLLAGAVNEQFF. CDR3 nucleotide sequence: TGTGCCTGGAGTAAACTCTTAGCGGGGGCTGTCAATGAGCAGTTCTTC.

V is TRBV5-8 and J is TRBJ1-1, with 8 positions matching TRBD1. Unmatched junction bases numbered 7, after V lost 4 bases and J lost 5 bases. Germline lookup yields CDR1 SGHTS and CDR2 YDEGEE. There are 14 residues in the CDR3. The CDR3 nucleotides read TGTGCCAGCAGCCCGCAGGGGGCGGGTACTGAAGCTTTCTTT. Encoded protein: CASSPQGAGTEAFF.

This clone has a handful of counts. This sequence joins TRBV21-1 and TRBJ2-3. TRBV21-1 is assigned pseudogene status. The CDR3 contains 15 residues. CDR3 region: CASSLRPFFTDTQYF. DNA of the CDR3: TGTGCCAGCAGCCTTAGACCGTTTTTCACAGATACGCAGTATTTT.

The sample holds a few counts of this clone. This CDR3 is also generated by other DNA sequences in the sample. V is TRBV2 and J is TRBJ1-1; 10 nucleotides agree with TRBD1. The CDR3 is 14 residues long. Looked up from germline, CDR1 is SNHLY and CDR2 is FYNNEI. V shed 4 bases and J 4 bases; nucleotides not matched to a gene: 3. CDR3 in amino acids: CASSVGQGSTEAFF. In DNA, the CDR3 is TGTGCCAGCAGTGTGGGACAGGGGAGCACTGAAGCTTTCTTT. Together with reference TRBV2 and TRBJ1-1, the CDR3 gives the full variable domain: EPEVTQTPSHQVTQMGQEVILRCVPISNHLYFYWYRQILGQKVEFLVSFYNNEISEKSEIFDDQFSVERPDGSNFTLKIRSTKLEDSAMYFCASSVGQGSTEAFFGQGTRLTVV.

This clone has a single count. This chain links TRBV5-4 with TRBJ2-2; D remains unclear. Trimming shortened V by 3 bases and J by 0 bases, and 12 bases separated the two germline ends. Germline CDR1 is SGHNT and CDR2 is YYREEE (reference sequence). The CDR3 sequence is 16 residues long. Written as DNA, the CDR3 is TGTGCCAGCAGCTCCCCAGAACTCGCGAACACCGGGGAGCTGTTTTTT. It encodes CASSSPELANTGELFF.

This clone has just one count. This chain connects TRBV5-6 to TRBJ1-5; D gene uncertain. The CDR3 runs 15 residues. The V end lost 0 bases, the J end lost 7 bases, and 14 bases lay between the germline ends. Germline V gene lookup returns CDR1 SGHDT and CDR2 YYEEEE. The CDR3 DNA is TGTGCCAGCAGCTTGGGAGCGTCCAGTAAGCAGCCCCAGCATTTT. This sequence encodes CASSLGASSKQPQHF. The full variable domain, rest sourced from reference TRBV5-6 and TRBJ1-5, is DAGVTQSPTHLIKTRGQQVTLRCSPKSGHDTVSWYQQALGQGPQFIFQYYEEEERQRGNFPDRFSGHQFPNYSSELNVNALLLGDSALYLCASSLGASSKQPQHFGDGTRLSIL.

About this clone itself: The same CDR3 also results from other DNA sequences found in this sample. The chain employs TRBV2 and TRBJ1-6, with 8 bases matching TRBD1. Germline CDR1 reads SNHLY; CDR2 reads FYNNEI. Losses at the gene ends were 5 bases for V and 10 bases for J; bases not matched to a gene: 7. CDR3 length: 14 residues. The CDR3 region is CASSLTGGSSPLHF. For the CDR3, the DNA is TGTGCCAGCAGTCTAACAGGGGGATCATCACCCCTCCACTTT.

The chain has TRBV7-2 and TRBJ1-5; TRBD1 matches at 10 bases. This CDR3 spans 17 amino acids. Germline lookup yields CDR1 SGHTA and CDR2 FQGNSA. V gave up 5 bases and J gave up 3 bases; unmatched junction bases: 10. The CDR3 DNA is TGTGCCAGCAGCCAAAGGCCGGGACAGGGGTTCAATCAGCCCCAGCATTTT. This encodes CASSQRPGQGFNQPQHF.